This T cell receptor (beta chain) stems from a study of blood T cell repertoires in COVID-19. Deletions cut 4 bases from V and 7 bases from J, with 22 bases between. The CDR3 consists of 16 residues. Germline CDR1 and CDR2: KGHSH and LQKENI. Per the study methods: Nucleated cell counts were estimated from reference gene primer amplification. Assay: immunoSEQ multiplex PCR; the TCRdb copy retains only in-frame clones and omits some. The DNA gave D and trimming, while V, J and clone size come from that table. The sample holds roughly 230,000 clones, over 70% seen once. Sequenced input: peripheral blood. This clonotype was sampled from a middle-aged man with acute or convalescent COVID-19. This chain uses TRBV18 with TRBJ1-1; possible D gene TRBD1, 6 bases. The CDR3 DNA reads as TGTGCCAGCTCACTGATTAAAATGGGGGCGTCTCGTGAAGCTTTCTTT. It yields the protein CASSLIKMGASREAFF.